This entry lists 20 T cell receptor beta chains sequenced from one sample in a study of PD-L1 blockade in urothelial cancer. Time point: peripheral blood 6 weeks after treatment start. The method was immunoSEQ multiplex PCR; TCRdb's version includes in-frame clones alone and lacks a portion of them. Among about 30,000 clones listed, roughly nine tenths were seen once. The sequencing here drew on PBMCs, taken around atezolizumab (anti-PD-L1) treatment. Every receptor here comes from a man older than 75 with urothelial cancer.

V and J are TRBV2 and TRBJ2-7; D may be TRBD2 (6 bases). CDR3 length: 13 residues. Germline CDR1 reads SNHLY; CDR2 reads FYNNEI. With 7 bases removed from V and 6 bases from J, the gap between germline ends came to 16 bases. Here the CDR3 reads CASNLEAGGEQYF. The CDR3 DNA reads TGTGCCAGCAACTTGGAGGCCGGGGGCGAGCAGTACTTC.

The J gene is TRBJ1-5, the V gene TRBV7-9; TRBD1 is a possible D gene (5 bases). Germline CDR1 reads SEHNR; CDR2 reads FQNEAQ (reference sequence). V was cut by 1 base and J by 7 bases, with 11 bases left in between. The CDR3 is 14 residues long. CDR3 coding DNA: TGTGCCAGCAGCTTAGAGACAGATCACCAGCCCCAGCATTTT. Protein sequence: CASSLETDHQPQHF.

This rearrangement joins TRBV7-2 to TRBJ2-3; 7 bases agree with TRBD2. The CDR3 has 14 amino acids. The V segment lost 5 bases and the J segment 5 bases; nucleotides outside the gene matches: 7. CDR1 SGHTA and CDR2 FQGNSA come from the germline V gene. CDR3 amino acids: CASSNRDYRDTQYF. CDR3 coding DNA: TGTGCCAGCAGCAACCGGGACTACCGAGATACGCAGTATTTT.

The chain couples TRBV5-1 to TRBJ2-7; D perhaps matches TRBD1 (6 bases). CDR1 and CDR2 (germline): SGHRS, YFSETQ. The CDR3 length is 14 residues. V was cut by 4 bases and J by 2 bases, with 13 bases left in between. CDR3 coding DNA: TGCGCCAGCAGCATTGAACGGACAGCCTACGAGCAGTACTTC. Encoded protein: CASSIERTAYEQYF.

This clone was picked up one time. The V gene is TRBV7-2, the J gene TRBJ1-1; 8 bases fit TRBD1. The CDR3 is 12 amino acids. Trimming at V came to 3 bases and at J to 9 bases, leaving 3 bases not matched to a gene. The germline V gene has CDR1 SGHTA and CDR2 FQGNSA. This CDR3 is CASSFGQGKAFF. DNA of the CDR3: TGTGCCAGCAGCTTCGGACAGGGTAAAGCTTTCTTT. Variable domain in full (rest from reference TRBV7-2 and TRBJ1-1): GAGVSQSPSNKVTEKGKDVELRCDPISGHTALYWYRQSLGQGLEFLIYFQGNSAPDKSGLPSDRFSAERTGGSVSTLTIQRTQQEDSAVYLCASSFGQGKAFFGQGTRLTVV.

V usage is TRBV9 and J usage is TRBJ2-1, with 7 bases identical to TRBD1. The CDR3 length is 14 residues. The junction had 3 bases not matched to a gene; V was cut back by 3 bases and J by 3 bases. Germline loops: CDR1 SGDLS, CDR2 YYNGEE. CDR3 coding DNA: TGTGCCAGCAGCGCTGGGGACAGCTACAATGAGCAGTTCTTC. Its protein product is CASSAGDSYNEQFF.

The genes are TRBV29-1 and TRBJ1-1; 9 bases fit TRBD1. J was trimmed by 2 bases and V by 6 bases; bases with no gene match: 7. Germline loops: CDR1 SQVTM, CDR2 ANQGSEA. The CDR3 is 14 amino acids. CDR3 amino acids: CSVLRDRVNTEAFF. In DNA form, the CDR3 reads TGCAGCGTCCTCCGGGACAGGGTAAACACTGAAGCTTTCTTT.

The rearrangement joins TRBV6-6 to TRBJ1-5; 7 bases line up with TRBD1. Trimming cost V 5 bases and J 6 bases; bases outside gene matches: 10. CDR3 size: 15 residues. CDR1 is MNHNY and CDR2 is SVGAGI in the germline V gene (reference sequence). The DNA for the CDR3 is TGTGCCAGCAGTACCTTCGAGGGGGCGTTTCAGCCCCAGCATTTT. Residues: CASSTFEGAFQPQHF.

The chain couples TRBV19 to TRBJ1-2; weak D call: TRBD1 (6 bases). Trimming stripped 5 bases from V and 10 bases from J, with 17 bases between. Germline loops: CDR1 LNHDA, CDR2 SQIVND (reference sequence). The CDR3 spans 13 residues. The CDR3 loop is CASSLTGTTDYTF. The CDR3 DNA reads as TGTGCCAGTAGTTTAACCGGGACAACAGACTACACCTTC. Using reference TRBV19 and TRBJ1-2 for the parts outside the CDR3, the full variable domain is DGGITQSPKYLFRKEGQNVTLSCEQNLNHDAMYWYRQDPGQGLRLIYYSQIVNDFQKGDIAEGYSVSREKKESFPLTVTSAQKNPTAFYLCASSLTGTTDYTFGSGTRLTVV.

The rearrangement links TRBV30 to TRBJ1-4; D gene unclear. The V and J ends lost 7 bases and 1 base respectively, with 10 bases between them. The CDR3 is made up of 13 amino acids. The germline V gene encodes CDR1 GTSNPN and CDR2 SVGIG (reference sequence). CDR3 nucleotide sequence: TGTGCCTCCCGAGGAAGAACTAATGAAAAACTGTTTTTT. Translating it yields CASRGRTNEKLFF.

The chain has TRBV19 and TRBJ1-2; 9 bases map to TRBD1. J was trimmed by 2 bases and V by 3 bases; bases with no gene match: 4. Germline CDR1 LNHDA, CDR2 SQIVND (reference sequence). This CDR3 spans 15 amino acids. The CDR3 DNA sequence: TGTGCCAGTAGTATGGACAGGGGAAGGAACTATGGCTACACCTTC. The encoded protein is CASSMDRGRNYGYTF.

The chain joins TRBV5-1 to TRBJ2-3; 7 bases agree with TRBD2. The trim removed 0 bases at V and 0 bases at J, leaving 1 base unmatched. CDR3 length: 15 residues. CDR1 SGHRS and CDR2 YFSETQ come from the germline V gene. As DNA, the CDR3 is TGCGCCAGCAGCTTGGGAGCGGGGAGCACAGATACGCAGTATTTT. It yields the protein CASSLGAGSTDTQYF.

The V and J genes are TRBV28 and TRBJ2-2; TRBD2 aligns across 15 bases. CDR3 size: 15 residues. Germline V lookup: CDR1 MDHEN, CDR2 SYDVKM. With V trimmed by 8 bases and J by 6 bases, 4 bases remained unmatched. The CDR3, as DNA: TGTGCCAGCTTCCGGACTAGCGGGAGGGCCGGGGAGCTGTTTTTT. Amino acid sequence: CASFRTSGRAGELFF.

This chain joins TRBV2 and TRBJ2-4, with D perhaps matching TRBD2 (6 bases). The CDR3 sequence is 15 residues long. Trimming removed 3 bases from V and 8 bases from J, with 17 bases in between. CDR1 and CDR2 (germline): SNHLY, FYNNEI. Written as DNA, the CDR3 is TGTGCCAGCAGTGATAATGGGGCTTGGGGGGACATTCAGTACTTC. Protein sequence: CASSDNGAWGDIQYF.

J is TRBJ2-7 and V is TRBV28; 8 bases are shared with TRBD1. Unmatched junction bases numbered 9, after V lost 5 bases and J lost 12 bases. The CDR3 is 12 residues long. Germline CDR1 reads MDHEN; CDR2 reads SYDVKM. The CDR3 DNA reads TGTGCCAGCAGTCTAAGGACAGGGAGGTTGTACTTC. Translating gives CASSLRTGRLYF.

About this clone: At one end, the junction sequence differs from germline, possibly due to a read error. The chain links TRBV2 to TRBJ2-7; 12 positions agree with TRBD1. This CDR3 spans 12 amino acids. Germline-derived CDR1 and CDR2 are SNHLY and FYNNEI. The CDR3 DNA reads TGTGCCAGCTGGGGGACAGGGGGCCCCTTTTTCTTC. It specifies CASWGTGGPFFF. The entire variable domain, with the rest obtained from reference TRBV2 and TRBJ2-7, is as follows: EPEVTQTPSHQVTQMGQEVILRCVPISNHLYFYWYRQILGQKVEFLVSFYNNEISEKSEIFDDQFSVERPDGSNFTLKIRSTKLEDSAMYFCASWGTGGPFFFGPGTRLTVT.

As DNA, the CDR3 is TGTGCCAGCAGCTCAACAGGTAGAGGCGGCACAGATACGCAGTATTTT. Amino acids: CASSSTGRGGTDTQYF. The chain combines TRBV11-3 with TRBJ2-3, with a tentative D call TRBD1 (5 bases). Trimming took 4 bases from V and 1 from J, leaving 15 bases between them. Germline V gene lookup returns CDR1 SGHNT and CDR2 YENEEA. This CDR3 has 16 amino acids.

The chain uses TRBV12-5 and TRBJ1-2, with TRBD1 matching 8 bases. V lost 5 bases, J lost 7 bases, and 6 bases stayed unmatched. This CDR3 has 13 amino acids. The germline V gene encodes CDR1 LGHNT and CDR2 FRNRAP. This CDR3 reads CASGLGQGGGYTF. As DNA, the CDR3 is TGTGCTAGTGGTCTTGGACAGGGCGGTGGCTACACCTTC.

V gene TRBV9 combines with J gene TRBJ2-1; 11 bases agree with TRBD1. Germline V gene sequence: CDR1 SGDLS, CDR2 YYNGEE. After removal of 3 bases from V and 8 bases from J, the junction contained 4 bases not matched to a gene. This CDR3 spans 14 amino acids. CDR3 protein: CASSGDRGSDEQFF. In DNA form, the CDR3 reads TGTGCCAGCAGCGGGGACAGGGGGAGCGATGAGCAGTTCTTC.

The rearrangement uses TRBV27 and TRBJ1-2; TRBD1 is a possible D gene (5 bases). The CDR3 consists of 13 residues. Trimming cost V 2 bases and J 8 bases, with 12 bases left between them. Germline CDR1 and CDR2: MNHEY and SMNVEV (reference sequence). The CDR3 loop is CASSLNGGLGYTF. Here the CDR3 DNA reads TGTGCCAGCAGTTTAAACGGGGGTCTAGGCTACACCTTC.